This T cell receptor beta chain was obtained from a study of T-cell reconstitution after alpha-beta-depleted transplantation in children. Unique molecular identifiers were incorporated into the prepared TCRbeta library. TCRdb passed the PCR reads through MiXCR, listing each CDR3 protein once. The sample carries about 590,000 distinct CDR3 sequences, roughly 13% recorded once. The sample holds many counts of this clonotype. Its antigen is unknown. Whole-study findings and limits: After one year, T-cell counts and TCRbeta diversity mostly came from new T cells. Day-60 TCRbeta diversity that was high in some patients was derived from surviving recipient T cells and thymic progenitors. Several hundred rapidly expanded clones from non-depleted graft cells reportedly supplied alpha-beta T cells about two months post-transplant.

The receptor was derived from a male patient under 18 who had a stem cell transplant for acute myeloid leukemia, so the T cells may come from the graft donor. The material sequenced was PBMCs, mostly from graft donor cells, taken 360 days after TCRalphabeta/CD19-depleted stem cell transplant.

For the CDR3, the DNA is TGTGCCAGCAGTCCCCATAACGGGAGGGGAGATACGCAGTATTTT. Protein product: CASSPHNGRGDTQYF. J is TRBJ2-3 and V is TRBV12-3 or TRBV12-4; 8 positions match TRBD2. The CDR3 contains 15 residues. V gave up 5 bases and J gave up 5 bases; unmatched junction bases: 9.